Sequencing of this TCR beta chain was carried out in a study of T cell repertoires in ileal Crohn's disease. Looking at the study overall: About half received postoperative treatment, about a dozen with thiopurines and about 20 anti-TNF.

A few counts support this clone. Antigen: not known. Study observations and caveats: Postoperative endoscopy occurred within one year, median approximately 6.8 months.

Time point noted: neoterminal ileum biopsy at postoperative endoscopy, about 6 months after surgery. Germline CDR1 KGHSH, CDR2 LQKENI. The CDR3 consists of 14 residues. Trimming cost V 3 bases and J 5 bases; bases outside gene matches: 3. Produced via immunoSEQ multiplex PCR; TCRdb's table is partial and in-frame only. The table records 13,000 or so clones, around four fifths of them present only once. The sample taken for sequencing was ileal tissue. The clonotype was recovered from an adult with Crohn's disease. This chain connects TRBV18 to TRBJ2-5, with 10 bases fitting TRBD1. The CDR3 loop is CASSPRQGAETQYF. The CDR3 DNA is TGTGCCAGCTCACCGCGACAGGGGGCTGAGACCCAGTACTTC.